The rows below give T cell receptor beta chains drawn from one sample of a study of cytomegalovirus exposure and HLA in healthy donors. Sequenced by immunoSEQ multiplex PCR; TCRdb stores in-frame clones only, minus some. The table has some 140,000 clones, over 60% seen once. The source material was PBMCs. These receptors came from a male donor in good health and CMV-seropositive. The CDR3 runs from the conserved cysteine through the conserved F or W. D genes are given only for firm matches. The listing skips clone size in some rows; elsewhere it reads once, few, many or a size class.

cdr3_aa: CASSQNIGGHGYTF
cdr3_nt: TGCGCCAGCAGCCAGAATATAGGGGGCCATGGCTACACCTTC
clone_size: -
d_call: TRBD1
j_call: TRBJ1-2
cdr3_length: 14
v_call: TRBV4-1

cdr3_aa: CASRSPGHLNTEAFF
cdr3_nt: TGTGCCAGCAGATCTCCCGGACATTTGAACACTGAAGCTTTCTTT
clone_size: -
d_call: -
j_call: TRBJ1-1
cdr3_length: 15
v_call: TRBV28

cdr3_aa: CSSSPSRGTGYNEQFF
cdr3_nt: TGTTCCAGCAGCCCCTCACGGGGGACTGGTTACAATGAGCAGTTCTTC
clone_size: -
d_call: -
j_call: TRBJ2-1
cdr3_length: 16
v_call: TRBV7-9

cdr3_aa: CSVVGTSGISYEQYF
cdr3_nt: TGCAGCGTCGTAGGGACTAGCGGGATCTCCTACGAGCAGTACTTC
clone_size: -
d_call: TRBD2
j_call: TRBJ2-7
cdr3_length: 15
v_call: TRBV29-1

cdr3_aa: CASSIDRDSLLEAFF
cdr3_nt: TGTGCCAGTAGTATAGACCGAGACAGCCTGCTTGAAGCTTTCTTT
clone_size: -
d_call: -
j_call: TRBJ1-1
cdr3_length: 15
v_call: TRBV19

cdr3_aa: CASSLEPSVSYEQYF
cdr3_nt: TGCGCCAGCAGCTTGGAACCCAGCGTCTCCTACGAGCAGTACTTC
clone_size: once
d_call: -
j_call: TRBJ2-7
cdr3_length: 15
v_call: TRBV5-1

cdr3_aa: CASSQAYPGAYEQYF
cdr3_nt: TGCGCCAGCAGCCAAGCTTACCCCGGGGCCTACGAGCAGTACTTC
clone_size: -
d_call: -
j_call: TRBJ2-7
cdr3_length: 15
v_call: TRBV4-3

cdr3_aa: CASSWDRGNSPLHF
cdr3_nt: TGTGCCAGCAGTTGGGACAGGGGAAATTCACCCCTCCACTTT
clone_size: -
d_call: TRBD1
j_call: TRBJ1-6
cdr3_length: 14
v_call: TRBV6-6

cdr3_aa: CSGGREETQYF
cdr3_nt: TGCAGTGGGGGTAGGGAGGAGACCCAGTACTTC
clone_size: -
d_call: -
j_call: TRBJ2-5
cdr3_length: 11
v_call: TRBV20-1

cdr3_aa: CASSVLRGDYNEQFF
cdr3_nt: TGTGCCAGCAGCGTACTGCGCGGGGATTACAATGAGCAGTTCTTC
clone_size: -
d_call: -
j_call: TRBJ2-1
cdr3_length: 15
v_call: TRBV9

cdr3_aa: CASSIRQGAQGNQPQHF
cdr3_nt: TGTGCCAGTAGTATCCGACAGGGGGCGCAGGGCAATCAGCCCCAGCATTTT
clone_size: -
d_call: TRBD1
j_call: TRBJ1-5
cdr3_length: 17
v_call: TRBV19

cdr3_aa: CASSTWDRGETQYF
cdr3_nt: TGTGCCAGCAGTACCTGGGACAGGGGGGAGACCCAGTACTTC
clone_size: -
d_call: TRBD1
j_call: TRBJ2-5
cdr3_length: 14
v_call: TRBV6-1

cdr3_aa: CASSPATSLTYEQYF
cdr3_nt: TGCGCCAGCAGCCCCGCGACTAGCCTAACCTACGAGCAGTACTTC
clone_size: -
d_call: TRBD2
j_call: TRBJ2-7
cdr3_length: 15
v_call: TRBV4-1

cdr3_aa: CASSKGGPRHNTDTQYF
cdr3_nt: TGTGCCAGCAGCAAAGGCGGGCCCCGACACAACACAGATACGCAGTATTTT
clone_size: -
d_call: -
j_call: TRBJ2-3
cdr3_length: 17
v_call: TRBV7-9

cdr3_aa: CASTDKNTEAFF
cdr3_nt: TGTGCCAGCACGGACAAGAACACTGAAGCTTTCTTT
clone_size: -
d_call: -
j_call: TRBJ1-1
cdr3_length: 12
v_call: TRBV18

cdr3_aa: CASSYNRDRAYEQYF
cdr3_nt: TGTGCCAGCAGTTACAATAGGGACAGGGCCTACGAGCAGTACTTC
clone_size: few
d_call: TRBD1
j_call: TRBJ2-7
cdr3_length: 15
v_call: TRBV6-5

cdr3_aa: CASSPDLQETQYF
cdr3_nt: TGTGCCAGCTCACCCGACTTACAAGAGACCCAGTACTTC
clone_size: -
d_call: -
j_call: TRBJ2-5
cdr3_length: 13
v_call: TRBV18

cdr3_aa: CASSLGSDSWVATYETQYF
cdr3_nt: TGCGCCAGCAGCCTAGGATCCGATAGTTGGGTCGCAACGTATGAGACCCAGTACTTC
clone_size: -
d_call: -
j_call: TRBJ2-5
cdr3_length: 19
v_call: TRBV5-1

cdr3_aa: CASRSTGAPDTQYF
cdr3_nt: TGTGCCAGTAGGTCTACAGGGGCGCCAGATACGCAGTATTTT
clone_size: -
d_call: TRBD1
j_call: TRBJ2-3
cdr3_length: 14
v_call: TRBV19

cdr3_aa: CASSPRQGVGTEAFF
cdr3_nt: TGTGCCAGCAGCCCCAGGCAGGGCGTGGGCACTGAAGCTTTCTTT
clone_size: once
d_call: -
j_call: TRBJ1-1
cdr3_length: 15
v_call: TRBV7-9

cdr3_aa: CASSLGLAGGLGVQETQYF
cdr3_nt: TGTGCCAGCAGCCTGGGGTTAGCGGGAGGGCTTGGGGTTCAAGAGACCCAGTACTTC
clone_size: -
d_call: TRBD2
j_call: TRBJ2-5
cdr3_length: 19
v_call: TRBV5-4

cdr3_aa: CASSWTGGDSPLHF
cdr3_nt: TGTGCCAGCAGCTGGACAGGCGGTGATTCACCCCTCCACTTT
clone_size: -
d_call: TRBD1
j_call: TRBJ1-6
cdr3_length: 14
v_call: TRBV11-2

cdr3_aa: CASSEAAGTQYF
cdr3_nt: TGTGCCAGCAGTGAAGCGGCGGGGACCCAGTACTTC
clone_size: -
d_call: -
j_call: TRBJ2-5
cdr3_length: 12
v_call: TRBV2

cdr3_aa: CASSLETRVDTQYF
cdr3_nt: TGTGCCAGCAGCTTGGAGACTAGAGTAGATACGCAGTATTTT
clone_size: -
d_call: -
j_call: TRBJ2-3
cdr3_length: 14
v_call: TRBV5-6

cdr3_aa: CASSLRLAQETQYF
cdr3_nt: TGCGCCAGCAGCTTGCGACTAGCGCAAGAGACCCAGTACTTC
clone_size: -
d_call: TRBD2
j_call: TRBJ2-5
cdr3_length: 14
v_call: TRBV5-1

cdr3_aa: CASSNSRSSNEKLFF
cdr3_nt: TGTGCCAGTAGTAATAGCCGGAGCTCTAATGAAAAACTGTTTTTT
clone_size: -
d_call: -
j_call: TRBJ1-4
cdr3_length: 15
v_call: TRBV19

cdr3_aa: CASSGRRTRLYGYTF
cdr3_nt: TGTGCCAGTAGCGGGAGACGGACCCGGCTCTATGGCTACACCTTC
clone_size: -
d_call: -
j_call: TRBJ1-2
cdr3_length: 15
v_call: TRBV19

cdr3_aa: CASSLQGSMNTEAFF
cdr3_nt: TGTGCCAGCAGCCTACAGGGTTCAATGAACACTGAAGCTTTCTTT
clone_size: -
d_call: -
j_call: TRBJ1-1
cdr3_length: 15
v_call: TRBV6-5

cdr3_aa: CASRGLAGGYNEQFF
cdr3_nt: TGTGCCAGCAGAGGACTAGCGGGGGGGTACAATGAGCAGTTCTTC
clone_size: -
d_call: TRBD2
j_call: TRBJ2-1
cdr3_length: 15
v_call: TRBV6-5

cdr3_aa: CAARESYEQYF
cdr3_nt: TGTGCCGCCCGGGAATCCTACGAGCAGTACTTC
clone_size: -
d_call: -
j_call: TRBJ2-7
cdr3_length: 11
v_call: TRBV10-3